This T cell receptor beta chain emerged from a study of blood T cell repertoires in COVID-19. Study-wide background: From the United States, Italy and Spain came samples of acute and convalescent COVID-19. The analysed material was cDNA or gDNA that came from T cells, B-cell-depleted T cells, or PBMCs.

Per the original data handling: Amplifying reference gene primers gave estimates of nucleated cell counts. Profiling relied on immunoSEQ multiplex PCR, and the TCRdb table lists in-frame clones only, not all of them. D and trimming were read from the DNA, whereas the V and J calls and clone size are those reported in that table. Of more than 150,000 clones listed, approximately 91% are singletons. This clone has only one observation. The specimen sequenced was peripheral blood. The clonotype comes from a man between 40 and 49 years old with acute or convalescent COVID-19.

As DNA, the CDR3 is TGTGCCAGCAGTGAAGGACCGGAGCAACTCTCCTACGAGCAGTACTTC. It encodes CASSEGPEQLSYEQYF. The chain carries TRBV2 and TRBJ2-7, with no clear D. This CDR3 contains 16 residues. Trimming removed 1 base from V and 0 bases from J, with 13 bases in between. Germline V gene sequence: CDR1 SNHLY, CDR2 FYNNEI.